These 24 T cell receptor beta chains were sequenced from one sample in a study of technical replicates of blood from a few donors. Libraries were prepared by immunoSEQ multiplex PCR; TCRdb keeps only in-frame clonotypes and omits some of them. This repertoire shows around 80,000 clones, approximately 94% found once; its top ten account for 0.38%. Sequenced: T cells isolated from PBMCs. These TCRs come from a human donor in good health.

The V gene is TRBV6-5, the J gene TRBJ2-7; weak D call: TRBD2 (6 bases). The length of the CDR3 is 13 residues. The V end lost 8 bases, the J end lost 3 bases, and 14 bases lay between the germline ends. Germline V gene data show CDR1 as MNHEY and CDR2 as SVGAGI. The CDR3 sequence is CASSWAGGYEQYF. CDR3 in DNA: TGTGCCAGCTCTTGGGCCGGGGGCTACGAGCAGTACTTC.

This chain connects TRBV7-3 to TRBJ2-1; D is perhaps TRBD2 (6 bases). CDR3 length: 17 amino acids. In germline, CDR1 is SGHTA, CDR2 FQGTGA. Deletions cut 1 base from V and 0 bases from J, with 13 bases between. The CDR3 is CASSLNGAGSSYNEQFF. The CDR3 coding sequence is TGTGCCAGCAGCTTAAATGGCGCGGGGAGCTCCTACAATGAGCAGTTCTTC.

The chain joins TRBV30 to TRBJ2-2; TRBD2 matches 10 bases. The germline V gene encodes CDR1 GTSNPN and CDR2 SVGIG (reference sequence). Germline trimming cut 3 bases from V and 3 bases from J; bases unmatched to any gene: 4. CDR3 size: 15 residues. The CDR3 loop is CAWRPLAGDTGELFF. The CDR3 nucleotides are TGTGCCTGGAGACCGCTAGCGGGAGACACCGGGGAGCTGTTTTTT.

The chain employs TRBV15 and TRBJ2-1, with D uncertain. Germline assignment: CDR1 LNHNV and CDR2 YYDKDF (reference sequence). The CDR3 spans 12 residues. V lost 1 base and J lost 8, with 6 bases in between. The CDR3 loop reads CATSRAPHEQFF. The CDR3, as DNA: TGTGCCACCAGCAGAGCTCCCCATGAGCAGTTCTTC.

This chain links TRBV19 with TRBJ1-5; 8 bases are a match to TRBD1. With V trimmed by 11 bases and J by 3 bases, 12 bases remained unmatched. The germline V gene has CDR1 LNHDA and CDR2 SQIVND (reference sequence). CDR3 size: 15 residues. CDR3 nucleotides: TGTGCCGCCCGGCAAAGGACAGGGCACAATCAGCCCCAGCATTTT. This encodes CAARQRTGHNQPQHF.

Only one count was recorded for this clone. The V and J genes are TRBV4-2 and TRBJ2-3; TRBD1 agrees at 9 bases. Per the germline V gene, CDR1 is LGHNA and CDR2 is YNFKEQ. The CDR3 covers 24 residues. Germline trimming cut 2 bases from V and 0 bases from J; bases unmatched to any gene: 27. CDR3 sequence: CASSQNRGPVTSRPLSSSTDTQYF. The CDR3 region has the DNA TGTGCCAGCAGCCAAAACAGGGGGCCAGTGACTAGCCGACCCCTATCTTCTAGCACAGATACGCAGTATTTT.

The J gene is TRBJ2-5, the V gene TRBV7-9; D is uncertain. The germline V gene encodes CDR1 SEHNR and CDR2 FQNEAQ (reference sequence). This CDR3 comprises 15 residues. V lost 4 bases to trimming and J lost 5 bases, with 17 bases between them. The CDR3 DNA sequence: TGTGCCAGCAGCTCGACCGGGTCTAACCGGGAGACCCAGTACTTC. Encoded protein: CASSSTGSNRETQYF.

J is TRBJ1-1 and V is TRBV9, with TRBD1 matching over 7 bases. Looked up from germline, CDR1 is SGDLS and CDR2 is YYNGEE. With 4 bases clipped from V and 6 bases from J, the junction kept 6 bases outside the gene matches. This CDR3 has 13 residues. The CDR3 spells CASSPGTVSEAFF. Here the CDR3 DNA reads TGTGCCAGCAGCCCTGGGACAGTCTCTGAAGCTTTCTTT.

The chain recombines TRBV10-3 with TRBJ1-3; the D gene is possibly TRBD1 (5 bases). The length of the CDR3 is 13 residues. V was shortened by 3 bases and J by 7 bases, with 10 bases between the two germline ends. Germline V lookup: CDR1 ENHRY, CDR2 SYGVKD. Here the CDR3 DNA reads TGTGCCATCAGTGAAAGGGGCCCCAACACCATATATTTT. It yields the protein CAISERGPNTIYF.

The gene calls are TRBV28 and TRBJ2-2; 8 bases are shared with TRBD2. V shed 2 bases and J 1 base; nucleotides not matched to a gene: 9. The CDR3 length is 18 residues. CDR1 is MDHEN and CDR2 is SYDVKM in the germline V gene. CDR3 bases: TGTGCCAGCAGTTTAATAATCAGCGGGAGAGAGAACACCGGGGAGCTGTTTTTT. Residues: CASSLIISGRENTGELFF.

This clone showed up just once. V is TRBV15 and J is TRBJ2-7; TRBD1 agrees at 9 bases. This CDR3 has 14 amino acids. The V and J ends lost 1 base and 5 bases, in that order; junction bases with no gene match: 3. Germline CDR1 reads LNHNV; CDR2 reads YYDKDF (reference sequence). Here the CDR3 reads CATSRGRDRDEQYF. CDR3 DNA sequence: TGTGCCACCAGCAGAGGCCGGGACAGGGACGAGCAGTACTTC.

The chain recombines TRBV6-6 with TRBJ2-1; 7 bases map to TRBD2. The CDR3 has 15 residues. Losses at the gene ends were 3 bases for V and 4 bases for J; bases not matched to a gene: 6. CDR1 and CDR2 from the germline V gene are MNHNY and SVGAGI (reference sequence). The CDR3 spells CASSYSSGGYNEQFF. The CDR3 DNA is TGTGCCAGCAGTTATTCGTCGGGGGGTTACAATGAGCAGTTCTTC.

This chain joins TRBV10-2 and TRBJ1-2, with D perhaps matching TRBD1 (5 bases). Trimming shortened V by 0 bases and J by 7 bases, and 12 bases separated the two germline ends. The CDR3 has 14 amino acids. Germline-derived CDR1 and CDR2 are WSHSY and SAAADI. In DNA, the CDR3 is TGCGCCAGCAGTGAGTCCGGGGGGGGTTCTGGCTACACCTTC. Translated: CASSESGGGSGYTF.

The V call is TRBV19, the J call TRBJ1-2; 8 bases line up with TRBD1. Germline loops: CDR1 LNHDA, CDR2 SQIVND (reference sequence). J lost 4 bases, V lost 4 bases, and 5 bases had no gene match. This CDR3 has 14 residues. This chain's CDR3 is CASSTGTGLYGYTF. The DNA for the CDR3 is TGTGCCAGTAGTACTGGGACAGGTCTCTATGGCTACACCTTC.

This chain links TRBV19 with TRBJ1-1, with D hard to call. The V gene's germline CDR1 is LNHDA and CDR2 SQIVND (reference sequence). This CDR3 spans 14 amino acids. Trimming stripped 7 bases from V and 1 base from J, with 13 bases between. This chain's CDR3 is CASKVPGWNTEAFF. DNA of the CDR3: TGTGCCAGTAAGGTACCGGGGTGGAACACTGAAGCTTTCTTT.

The chain has TRBV5-1 and TRBJ1-2; 8 bases match TRBD1. The CDR3 is made up of 14 amino acids. Germline CDR1 SGHRS, CDR2 YFSETQ. Trimming cost V 3 bases and J 4 bases; bases outside gene matches: 5. CDR3 in DNA: TGCGCCAGCAGCTGGAGCGACAGGGGCTATGGCTACACCTTC. Encoded protein: CASSWSDRGYGYTF. Filled out from reference TRBV5-1 and TRBJ1-2, the complete variable domain reads KAGVTQTPRYLIKTRGQQVTLSCSPISGHRSVSWYQQTPGQGLQFLFEYFSETQRNKGNFPGRFSGRQFSNSRSEMNVSTLELGDSALYLCASSWSDRGYGYTFGSGTRLTVV.

The chain couples TRBV7-3 to TRBJ2-1, with TRBD2 matching over 9 bases. The CDR3 is 18 residues long. Germline CDR1 SGHTA, CDR2 FQGTGA. The V segment lost 4 bases and the J segment 4 bases; nucleotides outside the gene matches: 14. The CDR3 protein is CASSSPHLAGDVYNEQFF. In DNA form, the CDR3 reads TGTGCCAGCAGCTCCCCCCACTTAGCGGGAGACGTGTACAATGAGCAGTTCTTC.

The CDR3 loop is CASRRLTSYEQYF. The CDR3 bases are TGTGCCAGCAGACGACTGACCTCCTACGAGCAGTACTTC. This rearrangement joins TRBV5-6 to TRBJ2-7; no definite D call. This CDR3 region has 13 residues. Trimming shortened V by 5 bases and J by 0 bases, and 9 bases separated the two germline ends. In germline, CDR1 is SGHDT, CDR2 YYEEEE.

The chain combines TRBV11-2 with TRBJ1-4, with a possible D match to TRBD1 (5 bases). V was cut by 3 bases and J by 5 bases, with 16 bases left in between. The germline CDR1 and CDR2 sequences are SGHAT and FQNNGV. This CDR3 comprises 16 residues. In DNA, the CDR3 is TGTGCCAGCAGCTTTTCCATTGGGACTGGAAATGAAAAACTGTTTTTT. This codes for CASSFSIGTGNEKLFF. Filled out from reference TRBV11-2 and TRBJ1-4, the complete variable domain reads EAGVAQSPRYKIIEKRQSVAFWCNPISGHATLYWYQQILGQGPKLLIQFQNNGVVDDSQLPKDRFSAERLKGVDSTLKIQPAKLEDSAVYLCASSFSIGTGNEKLFFGSGTQLSVL.

The chain joins TRBV2 to TRBJ1-4; TRBD1 aligns across 9 bases. Germline V gene sequence: CDR1 SNHLY, CDR2 FYNNEI. The CDR3 is made up of 16 amino acids. V shed 5 bases, J shed 8 bases, and the junction held 12 bases outside the gene matches. The CDR3, as DNA: TGTGCCAGCAGTCCCGCTACCGGGACAGGGTTCGAAAAACTGTTTTTT. It yields the protein CASSPATGTGFEKLFF. The full variable domain, in which reference TRBV2 and TRBJ1-4 provide the parts outside the CDR3, is EPEVTQTPSHQVTQMGQEVILRCVPISNHLYFYWYRQILGQKVEFLVSFYNNEISEKSEIFDDQFSVERPDGSNFTLKIRSTKLEDSAMYFCASSPATGTGFEKLFFGSGTQLSVL.

The chain links TRBV4-1 to TRBJ2-5; TRBD1 agrees at 7 bases. Germline V lookup: CDR1 MGHRA, CDR2 YSYEKL. V dropped 1 base and J dropped 6; count of bases not matched to a gene: 2. CDR3 length: 13 amino acids. CDR3: CASSQAGGKTQYF. In nucleotides, the CDR3 is TGCGCCAGCAGCCAAGCAGGGGGAAAGACCCAGTACTTC.

The chain joins TRBV6-5 to TRBJ2-7; TRBD1 matches at 9 bases. CDR1 and CDR2 (germline): MNHEY, SVGAGI. The CDR3 has 14 residues. The junction had 3 bases not matched to a gene; V was cut back by 2 bases and J by 4 bases. As DNA, the CDR3 is TGTGCCAGCAGTTACGGTGGACAGGGGTACGAGCAGTACTTC. This sequence encodes CASSYGGQGYEQYF.

This sequence joins TRBV7-9 and TRBJ2-2; the match to TRBD1 covers 8 bases. Germline CDR1 SEHNR, CDR2 FQNEAQ (reference sequence). V shed 5 bases and J 1 base; nucleotides not matched to a gene: 6. This CDR3 is built from 16 residues. The CDR3 reads CASSVGGQGNTGELFF. The CDR3 region has the DNA TGTGCCAGCAGCGTTGGTGGACAGGGGAACACCGGGGAGCTGTTTTTT. The full variable domain, rest sourced from reference TRBV7-9 and TRBJ2-2, is DTGVSQNPRHKITKRGQNVTFRCDPISEHNRLYWYRQTLGQGPEFLTYFQNEAQLEKSRLLSDRFSAERPKGSFSTLEIQRTEQGDSAMYLCASSVGGQGNTGELFFGEGSRLTVL.

The chain joins TRBV5-1 to TRBJ2-7; TRBD2 matches at 11 bases. Germline V gene lookup returns CDR1 SGHRS and CDR2 YFSETQ. Trimming removed 4 bases from V and 7 bases from J; junction bases left unmatched: 10. CDR3 size: 15 residues. CDR3 bases: TGCGCCAGCAGCCCCCTGACTAGCGGGACGGGTGAGCAGTACTTC. It codes for CASSPLTSGTGEQYF.